This T cell receptor beta chain was recorded in a study of T cells expressing NK-cell markers. Study context: Seven of the eight sequenced donors were HCMV-seropositive; one was seronegative.

A remark on this clonotype: Its antigen is not identified.

TCRdb reanalyzed the 5' RACE reads, giving one entry per CDR3 protein sequence and no DNA. Its clone listing holds over 350,000 distinct CDR3 sequences. General observations from the study: A few of the donors also had these clonotypes leading their CD3+CD56-NKG2C+ fraction.

In germline, CDR1 is DFQATT, CDR2 SNEGSKA (reference sequence). The CDR3 spans 13 residues. Sequenced input: blood T cells: a sorted CD56 or NKG2C T cell subset, CD4+ or CD8+ T cells, or bulk PBMC T cells (not recorded which). The gene calls are TRBV20-1 and TRBJ1-4. This clonotype originated in a woman aged 45-59 years in good health. The CDR3 reads CSARVSGVGKLFF.